The rows below give T cell receptor beta chains drawn from one sample of a study of blood T cells in healthy people across ages. TCRdb independently ran MiXCR on the 5' RACE reads; one entry per CDR3 protein. The sample has 850,000 to 1,100,000 distinct CDR3 sequences, roughly two fifths seen once; the top ten hold 13%. The sequencing input was blood. These receptors came from a man younger than 35 in good health. The CDR3 runs from the conserved cysteine through the conserved F or W. D genes are given only for firm matches. Clone sizes are given selectively: once, few, many, or a class where the clone is expanded.

d_call j_call clone_size v_call cdr3_nt cdr3_aa
NA TRBJ2-5 NA TRBV7-2 TGTGCCAGCAGCTCGACAGTGAACAATGAGCAGTACTTC CASSSTVNNEQYF
NA TRBJ2-1 NA TRBV4-3 TGCGCCAGCAGCCAAGAAGTGCGTAGGAACGCCTACAATGAGCAGTTCTTC CASSQEVRRNAYNEQFF
NA TRBJ1-3 NA TRBV6-5 TGTGCCAGCAGCCCCGGGGGGATAGAATCTGGAAACACCATATATTTT CASSPGGIESGNTIYF
TRBD1 TRBJ1-2 few TRBV12-5 TGTGCTAGTGGCGCCGGGACAGGGGTTTATGGCTACACCTTC CASGAGTGVYGYTF
NA TRBJ2-7 few TRBV12-5 TGTGCTAGTGGTTTGAGCGGCCAAGGACGGGAGCAGTACTTC CASGLSGQGREQYF
NA TRBJ1-6 NA TRBV4-2 TGTGCCAGCAGCCAAGCCTTCGACAGAGAGTCACCCCTCCACTTT CASSQAFDRESPLHF
TRBD1 TRBJ2-2 NA TRBV27 TGTGCCAGCAGAACCGGACAGGGGCGGAACACCGGGGAGCTGTTTTTT CASRTGQGRNTGELFF
NA TRBJ1-2 many TRBV29-1 TGCAGCGTTCAACAGTTAAAGTATGGCTACACCTTC CSVQQLKYGYTF
NA TRBJ1-2 NA TRBV20-1 TGCAGTGCTAAGAAGGGCGGGACTAACTATAGCTACACCTTC CSAKKGGTNYSYTF
TRBD2 TRBJ2-1 NA TRBV12-3/TRBV12-4 TGTGCCAGCAGTACCCCATTGCGGGGGGGGAGTGAGCAGTTCTTC CASSTPLRGGSEQFF
TRBD1 TRBJ1-2 NA TRBV29-1 TGCAGCGTTGAAGATCTCGGGACAGGGATATATGGCTACACCTTC CSVEDLGTGIYGYTF
NA TRBJ1-2 many TRBV5-1 TGCGCCAGCAAACGATCAGGAAATGGCTACACCTTC CASKRSGNGYTF
TRBD1 TRBJ1-1 few TRBV7-2 TGTGCCAGCAGCGGATACAGGGGGCCCTCTGAAGCTTTCTTT CASSGYRGPSEAFF
NA TRBJ1-5 NA TRBV24-1 TGTGCCACCAGTGATTTCAGACCCGAGAATAGCAATCAGCCCCTGCATTTT CATSDFRPENSNQPLHF
NA TRBJ1-5 NA TRBV6-2/TRBV6-3 TGTGCCAGCAGCCACAGAGTCAATCAGCCCCAGCATTTT CASSHRVNQPQHF
NA TRBJ1-6 NA TRBV12-3/TRBV12-4 TGTGCCAGCAGTACAGGAGGGACACCCCTCCACTTT CASSTGGTPLHF
NA TRBJ2-5 few TRBV7-9 TGTGCCACCGGGACGACGTACCAAGAGACCCAGTACTTC CATGTTYQETQYF
TRBD2 TRBJ2-1 few TRBV20-1 TGCAGTGCTAGGGACTATTCTAGCGGTTACAATGAGCAGTTCTTC CSARDYSSGYNEQFF
TRBD2 TRBJ2-3 NA TRBV9 TGTGCCAGCAGCGTAGGGGCGGGGGGGGACACAGATACGCAGTATTTT CASSVGAGGDTDTQYF
TRBD2 TRBJ2-7 NA TRBV20-1 TGCAGTGCTAGACTAGCGGGGAGGTACAATGAGCAGTACTTC CSARLAGRYNEQYF
NA TRBJ2-2 NA TRBV29-1 TGCAGCGTCCCACTATCCGGGGAGCTGTTTTTT CSVPLSGELFF
NA TRBJ2-5 NA TRBV20-1 TGCAGTGCTACCCTTTTGAGAGCCGACCAAGAGACCCAGTACTTC CSATLLRADQETQYF
NA TRBJ2-7 NA TRBV12-3/TRBV12-4 TGTGCCAGCACCTTAGAGGACACCTCCTACAATGAGCAGTACTTC CASTLEDTSYNEQYF
TRBD1 TRBJ2-3 few TRBV4-3 TGCGCCAGCAGCCAAGACCCTTCTGACAGGGGGTCAGGGGATACGCAGTATTTT CASSQDPSDRGSGDTQYF
TRBD1 TRBJ1-2 few TRBV5-4 TGTGCCAGCAGCAAAGGGACAGATAACGTCGTACGGGGCTACACCTTC CASSKGTDNVVRGYTF
TRBD2 TRBJ2-1 NA TRBV6-2/TRBV6-3 TGTGCCAGCAGTTACTCCGGACTAGCGGGGGGGAATGAGCAGTTCTTC CASSYSGLAGGNEQFF
NA TRBJ2-2 NA TRBV4-3 TGCGCCAGCAGCCAAGATAACACAGGCGGCACCGGGGAGCTGTTTTTT CASSQDNTGGTGELFF
NA TRBJ2-5 NA TRBV6-6 TGTGCCAGCAGTTACCGGGGGCAAGACTCCCCAGAGACCCAGTACTTC CASSYRGQDSPETQYF
NA TRBJ1-1 many TRBV7-9 TGTGCCAGCAGCCTTTTGGGGGACACTGAAGCTTTCTTT CASSLLGDTEAFF
NA TRBJ1-1 few TRBV7-2 TGTGCCAGCAGCTTAGAGGGGGTCCCCACTGAAGCTTTCTTT CASSLEGVPTEAFF
NA TRBJ2-7 few TRBV12-3/TRBV12-4 TGTGCCAGCAGTTTCGGGCCCCTCGGCGAGCAGTACTTC CASSFGPLGEQYF
NA TRBJ2-1 many TRBV18 TGCGCCAGCAGTCCCTCGGGTAGCTCCTACAATGAGCAGTTCTTC CASSPSGSSYNEQFF
NA TRBJ2-1 NA TRBV4-2 TGTGCCAGCAGCCAGGCCGGGCCCGCGGGCTACAATGAGCAGTTCTTC CASSQAGPAGYNEQFF